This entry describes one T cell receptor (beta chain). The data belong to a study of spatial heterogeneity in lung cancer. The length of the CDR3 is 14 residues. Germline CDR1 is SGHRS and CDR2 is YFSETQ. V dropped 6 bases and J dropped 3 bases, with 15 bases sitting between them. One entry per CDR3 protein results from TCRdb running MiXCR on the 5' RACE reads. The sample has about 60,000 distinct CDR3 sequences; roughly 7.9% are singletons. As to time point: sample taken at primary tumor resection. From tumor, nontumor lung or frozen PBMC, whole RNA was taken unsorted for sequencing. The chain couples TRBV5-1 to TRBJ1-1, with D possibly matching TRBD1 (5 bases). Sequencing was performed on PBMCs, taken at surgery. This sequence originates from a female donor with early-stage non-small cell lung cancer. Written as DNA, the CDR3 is TGCGCCAGCACCGTCACAGGATCGGACACTGAAGCTTTCTTT. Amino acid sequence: CASTVTGSDTEAFF.